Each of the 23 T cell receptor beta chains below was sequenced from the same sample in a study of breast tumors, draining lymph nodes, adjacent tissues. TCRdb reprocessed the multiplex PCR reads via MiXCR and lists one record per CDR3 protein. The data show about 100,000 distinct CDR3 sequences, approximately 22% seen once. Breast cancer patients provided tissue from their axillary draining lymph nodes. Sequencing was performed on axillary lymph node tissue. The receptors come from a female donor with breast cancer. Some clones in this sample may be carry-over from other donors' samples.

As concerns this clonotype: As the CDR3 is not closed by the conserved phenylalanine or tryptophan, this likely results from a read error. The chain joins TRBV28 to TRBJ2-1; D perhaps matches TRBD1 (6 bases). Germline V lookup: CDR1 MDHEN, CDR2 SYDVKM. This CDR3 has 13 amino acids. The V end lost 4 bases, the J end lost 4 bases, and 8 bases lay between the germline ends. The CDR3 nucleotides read TGTGCCAGCAGTTGGGGACAATACAATGAGCAGTTCCTC. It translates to CASSWGQYNEQFL.

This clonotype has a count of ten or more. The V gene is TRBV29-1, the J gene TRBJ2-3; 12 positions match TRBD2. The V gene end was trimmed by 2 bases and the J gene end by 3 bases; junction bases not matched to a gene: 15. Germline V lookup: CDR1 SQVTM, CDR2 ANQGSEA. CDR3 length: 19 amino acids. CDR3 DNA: TGCAGCGTTGAACGGCGGGGACTAGCGGGCCAAAAGGTAACAGATACGCAGTATTTT. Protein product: CSVERRGLAGQKVTDTQYF.

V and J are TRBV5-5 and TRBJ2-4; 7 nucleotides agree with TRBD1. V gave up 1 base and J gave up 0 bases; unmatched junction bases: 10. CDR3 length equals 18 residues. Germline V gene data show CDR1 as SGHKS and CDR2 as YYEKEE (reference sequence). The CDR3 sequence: CASSLRGGSFLAKNIQYF. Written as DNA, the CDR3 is TGTGCCAGCAGCTTGAGAGGGGGCTCTTTTTTAGCCAAAAACATTCAGTACTTC.

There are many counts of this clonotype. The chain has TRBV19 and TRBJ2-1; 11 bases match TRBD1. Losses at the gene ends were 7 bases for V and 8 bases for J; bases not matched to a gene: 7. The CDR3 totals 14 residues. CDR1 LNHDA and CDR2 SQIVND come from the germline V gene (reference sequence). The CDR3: CASKRTGGLDEQFF. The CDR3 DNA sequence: TGTGCCAGTAAAAGGACAGGGGGCTTGGATGAGCAGTTCTTC.

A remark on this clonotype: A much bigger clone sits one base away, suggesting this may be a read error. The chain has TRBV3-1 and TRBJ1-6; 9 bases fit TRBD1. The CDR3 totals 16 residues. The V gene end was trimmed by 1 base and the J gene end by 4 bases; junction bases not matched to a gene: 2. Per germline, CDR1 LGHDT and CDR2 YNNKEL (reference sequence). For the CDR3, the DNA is TGTGCCAGCAGCCAAGGTGACAGGGGGTATAATTCACCCCTCCACTTT. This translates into CASSQGDRGYNSPLHF.

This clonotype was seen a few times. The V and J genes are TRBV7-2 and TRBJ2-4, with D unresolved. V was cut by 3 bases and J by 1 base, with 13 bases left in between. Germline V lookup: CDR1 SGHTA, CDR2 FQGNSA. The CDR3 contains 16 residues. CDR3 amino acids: CASSLNPYMAKNIQYF. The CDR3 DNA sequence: TGTGCCAGCAGCTTGAATCCATACATGGCCAAAAACATTCAGTACTTC.

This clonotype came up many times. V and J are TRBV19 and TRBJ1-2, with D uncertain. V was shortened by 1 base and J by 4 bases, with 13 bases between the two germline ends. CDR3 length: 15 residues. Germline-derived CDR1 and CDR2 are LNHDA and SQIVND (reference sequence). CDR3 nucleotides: TGTGCCAGTAGTATAGGGGTAGGTGACATCTATGGCTACACCTTC. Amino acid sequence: CASSIGVGDIYGYTF.

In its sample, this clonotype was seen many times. Written as DNA, the CDR3 is TGTGCCAGCAGCTCAACACAATACACCTACGAGCAGTACTTC. Its protein product is CASSSTQYTYEQYF. This rearrangement joins TRBV7-6 to TRBJ2-7; D gene ambiguous. CDR1 SGHVS and CDR2 FNYEAQ come from the germline V gene. The CDR3 covers 14 residues. Trimming took off 4 bases at V and 2 bases at J, with 12 bases between the two ends.

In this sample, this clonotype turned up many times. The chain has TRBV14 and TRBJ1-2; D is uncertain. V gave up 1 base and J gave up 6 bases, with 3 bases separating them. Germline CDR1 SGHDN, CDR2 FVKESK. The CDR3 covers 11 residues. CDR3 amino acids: CASSQVDGYTF. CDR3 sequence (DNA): TGTGCCAGCAGCCAAGTGGATGGCTACACCTTC. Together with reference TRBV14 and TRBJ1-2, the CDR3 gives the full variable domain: EAGVTQFPSHSVIEKGQTVTLRCDPISGHDNLYWYRRVMGKEIKFLLHFVKESKQDESGMPNNRFLAERTGGTYSTLKVQPAELEDSGVYFCASSQVDGYTFGSGTRLTVV.

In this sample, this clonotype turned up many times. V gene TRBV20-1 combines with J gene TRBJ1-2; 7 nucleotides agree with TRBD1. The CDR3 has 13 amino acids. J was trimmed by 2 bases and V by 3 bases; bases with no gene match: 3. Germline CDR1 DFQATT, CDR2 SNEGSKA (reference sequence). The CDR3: CSARQGGNYGYTF. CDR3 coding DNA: TGCAGTGCTAGGCAGGGGGGCAACTATGGCTACACCTTC.

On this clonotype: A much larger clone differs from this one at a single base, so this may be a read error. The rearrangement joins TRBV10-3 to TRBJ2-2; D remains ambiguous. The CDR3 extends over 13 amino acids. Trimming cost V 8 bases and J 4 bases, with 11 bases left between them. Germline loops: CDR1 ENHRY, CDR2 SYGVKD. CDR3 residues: CAIGPSATGELFF. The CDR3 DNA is TGTGCCATCGGACCCTCCGCCACCGGGGAGCTGTTTTTT.

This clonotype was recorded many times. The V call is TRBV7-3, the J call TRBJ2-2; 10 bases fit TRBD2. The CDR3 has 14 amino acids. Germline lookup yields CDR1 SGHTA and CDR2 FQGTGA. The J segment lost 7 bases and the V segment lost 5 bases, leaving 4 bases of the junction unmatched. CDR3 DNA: TGTGCCAGCAGCCCTAGCGGGAGCGTCGGGGAGCTGTTTTTT. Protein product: CASSPSGSVGELFF.

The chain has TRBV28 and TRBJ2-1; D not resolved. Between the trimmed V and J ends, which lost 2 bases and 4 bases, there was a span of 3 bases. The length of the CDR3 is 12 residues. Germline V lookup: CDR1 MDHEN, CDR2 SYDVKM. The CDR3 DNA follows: TGTGCCAGCAGTTTACTGTACAATGAGCAGTTCTTC. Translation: CASSLLYNEQFF.

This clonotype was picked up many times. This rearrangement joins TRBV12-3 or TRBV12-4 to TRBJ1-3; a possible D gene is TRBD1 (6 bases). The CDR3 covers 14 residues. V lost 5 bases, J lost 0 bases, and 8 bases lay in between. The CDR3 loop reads CASSPDSSGNTIYF. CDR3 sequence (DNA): TGTGCCAGCAGTCCGGACAGCTCTGGAAACACCATATATTTT.

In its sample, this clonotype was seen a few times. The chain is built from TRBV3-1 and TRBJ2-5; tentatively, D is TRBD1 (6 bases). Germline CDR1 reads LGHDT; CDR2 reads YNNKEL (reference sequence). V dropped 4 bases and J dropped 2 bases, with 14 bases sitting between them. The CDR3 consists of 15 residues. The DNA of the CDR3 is TGTGCCAGCAGCCGTCCCAGGGGACAACAAGAGACCCAGTACTTC. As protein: CASSRPRGQQETQYF.

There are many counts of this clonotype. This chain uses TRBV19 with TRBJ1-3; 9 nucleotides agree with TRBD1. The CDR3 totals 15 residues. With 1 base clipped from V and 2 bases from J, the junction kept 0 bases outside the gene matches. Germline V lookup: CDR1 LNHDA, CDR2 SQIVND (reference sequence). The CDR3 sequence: CASSIGDRAGNTIYF. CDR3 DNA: TGTGCCAGTAGTATAGGGGACAGGGCTGGAAACACCATATATTTT.

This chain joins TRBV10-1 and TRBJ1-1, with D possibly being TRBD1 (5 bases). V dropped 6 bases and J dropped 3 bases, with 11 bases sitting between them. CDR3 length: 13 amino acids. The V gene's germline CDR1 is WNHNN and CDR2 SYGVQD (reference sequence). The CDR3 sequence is CASSQGPYTEAFF. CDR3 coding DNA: TGCGCCAGCAGCCAGGGCCCCTACACTGAAGCTTTCTTT.

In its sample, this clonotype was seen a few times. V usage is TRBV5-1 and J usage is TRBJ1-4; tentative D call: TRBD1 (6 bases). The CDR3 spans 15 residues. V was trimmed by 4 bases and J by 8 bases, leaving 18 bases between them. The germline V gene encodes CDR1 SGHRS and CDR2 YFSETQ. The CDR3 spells CASSRGTPTAEKLFF. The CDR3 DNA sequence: TGCGCCAGCAGCCGCGGGACACCCACCGCAGAAAAACTGTTTTTT.

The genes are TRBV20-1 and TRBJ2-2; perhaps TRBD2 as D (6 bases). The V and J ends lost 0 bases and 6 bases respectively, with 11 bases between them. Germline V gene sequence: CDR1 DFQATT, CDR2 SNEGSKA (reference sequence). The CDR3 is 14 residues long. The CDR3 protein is CSAREGGAAGELFF. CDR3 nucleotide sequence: TGCAGTGCTAGAGAAGGCGGGGCGGCCGGGGAGCTGTTTTTT.

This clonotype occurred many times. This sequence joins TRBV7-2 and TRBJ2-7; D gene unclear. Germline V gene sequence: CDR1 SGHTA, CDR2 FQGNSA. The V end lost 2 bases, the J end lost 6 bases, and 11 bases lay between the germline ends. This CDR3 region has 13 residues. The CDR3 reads CASSLSVGLEQYF. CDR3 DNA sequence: TGTGCCAGCAGCTTAAGTGTGGGCCTCGAGCAGTACTTC.

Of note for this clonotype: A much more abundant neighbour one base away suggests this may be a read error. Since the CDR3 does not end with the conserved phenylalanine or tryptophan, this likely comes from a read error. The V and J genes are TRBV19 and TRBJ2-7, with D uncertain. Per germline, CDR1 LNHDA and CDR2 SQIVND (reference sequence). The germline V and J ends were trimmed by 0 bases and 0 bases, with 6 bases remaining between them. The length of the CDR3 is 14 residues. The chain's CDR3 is CASSIDRFSYEQYS. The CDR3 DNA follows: TGTGCCAGTAGTATAGACAGATTCTCCTACGAGCAGTACTCC.

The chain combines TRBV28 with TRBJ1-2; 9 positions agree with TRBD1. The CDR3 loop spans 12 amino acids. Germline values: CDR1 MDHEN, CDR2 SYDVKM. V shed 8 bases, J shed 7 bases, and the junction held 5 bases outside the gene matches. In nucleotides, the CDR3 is TGTGCCAGCCTACGGGACAGGGTTGGCTACACCTTC. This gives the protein CASLRDRVGYTF.

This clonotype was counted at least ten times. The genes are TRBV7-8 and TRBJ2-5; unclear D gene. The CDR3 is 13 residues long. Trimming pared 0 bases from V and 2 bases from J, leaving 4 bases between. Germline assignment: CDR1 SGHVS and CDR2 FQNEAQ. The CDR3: CASSLAKQETQYF. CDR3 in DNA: TGTGCCAGCAGCTTAGCCAAACAAGAGACCCAGTACTTC.